This entry lists 18 T cell receptor beta chains sequenced from one sample in a study of T-cell reconstitution after alpha-beta-depleted transplantation in children. Unique molecular identifiers were incorporated when the TCRbeta library was constructed. One entry per CDR3 protein results from TCRdb running MiXCR on the PCR reads. The sample shows a few hundred thousand distinct CDR3 sequences, 23% of them seen only once. The specimen comprised PBMCs, mostly from graft donor cells, sampled 180 days after TCRalphabeta/CD19-depleted stem cell transplant. These receptors were collected from a male patient aged 10-17 years who had a stem cell transplant for acute lymphoblastic leukemia, so the T cells may come from the graft donor.

DNA for the CDR3: TGCAGTGCTAAAAGGCAGGGGGCTACAGATACGCAGTATTTT. Protein product: CSAKRQGATDTQYF. The chain couples TRBV20-1 to TRBJ2-3, with 8 bases fitting TRBD1. CDR3 length: 14 residues. V lost 4 bases to trimming and J lost 3 bases; unmatched junction nucleotides: 6. The germline V gene has CDR1 DFQATT and CDR2 SNEGSKA (reference sequence).

This clonotype was observed many times. V usage is TRBV29-1 and J usage is TRBJ2-4; no clear D. CDR1 is SQVTM and CDR2 is ANQGSEA in the germline V gene. Trimming removed 2 bases from V and 8 bases from J, with 10 bases in between. CDR3 size: 12 residues. In DNA form, the CDR3 reads TGCAGCGTTGAAAAGGGCCGAGACATTCAGTACTTC. Protein sequence: CSVEKGRDIQYF.

The V and J genes are TRBV9 and TRBJ2-4; unclear D gene. CDR1 is SGDLS, CDR2 YYNGEE, per germline. The CDR3 runs to 13 residues. The V and J ends lost 4 bases and 5 bases respectively, with 10 bases between them. The CDR3: CASSSPTQNIQYF. DNA of the CDR3: TGTGCCAGCAGCTCCCCCACCCAAAACATTCAGTACTTC.

The chain employs TRBV20-1 and TRBJ2-3; weak D call: TRBD2 (6 bases). This CDR3 contains 14 residues. From germline, CDR1 is DFQATT and CDR2 SNEGSKA (reference sequence). Trimming cost V 6 bases and J 6 bases, with 19 bases left between them. The CDR3 sequence: CSARLTEGLDTQYF. CDR3 sequence (DNA): TGCAGTGCGAGACTGACGGAGGGCTTGGATACGCAGTATTTT.

This clonotype has just a few counts. This chain links TRBV25-1 with TRBJ1-1; possible D gene TRBD1, 5 bases. Germline lookup yields CDR1 MGHDK and CDR2 SYGVNS. The V and J ends lost 3 bases and 1 base respectively, with 12 bases between them. The CDR3 spans 15 residues. The CDR3 spells CASSDVVGGNTEAFF. CDR3 coding DNA: TGTGCCAGCAGTGACGTGGTGGGGGGGAACACTGAAGCTTTCTTT.

V is TRBV7-9 and J is TRBJ2-6, with 7 bases lining up with TRBD1. V shed 8 bases and J 3 bases; nucleotides not matched to a gene: 4. The CDR3 loop spans 14 amino acids. Germline V gene sequence: CDR1 SEHNR, CDR2 FQNEAQ (reference sequence). The CDR3 spells CASLQGYGANVLTF. CDR3 sequence (DNA): TGTGCCAGCCTACAGGGGTATGGGGCCAACGTCCTGACTTTC. Full variable domain (remainder filled in from reference TRBV7-9 and TRBJ2-6): DTGVSQNPRHKITKRGQNVTFRCDPISEHNRLYWYRQTLGQGPEFLTYFQNEAQLEKSRLLSDRFSAERPKGSFSTLEIQRTEQGDSAMYLCASLQGYGANVLTFGAGSRLTVL.

A few counts support this clonotype. The chain carries TRBV12-3 or TRBV12-4 and TRBJ2-1; possible D gene TRBD2, 6 bases. Trimming shortened V by 1 base and J by 10 bases, and 11 bases separated the two germline ends. This CDR3 contains 13 residues. For the CDR3, the DNA is TGTGCCAGCAGTTTAGACCGGGAGTGGGAGCAGTTCTTC. It encodes CASSLDREWEQFF.

This clonotype was seen ten or more times. The CDR3 DNA reads as TGCAGTGCGAAACGTTACGAGCAGTACTTC. Amino acids: CSAKRYEQYF. The V call is TRBV20-1, the J call TRBJ2-7; D remains unclear. Germline values: CDR1 DFQATT, CDR2 SNEGSKA (reference sequence). There are 10 residues in the CDR3. Trimming shortened V by 6 bases and J by 4 bases, and 7 bases separated the two germline ends.

V is TRBV11-2 and J is TRBJ1-1; D is undetermined. CDR1 SGHAT and CDR2 FQNNGV come from the germline V gene. The length of the CDR3 is 15 residues. Trimming took 0 bases from V and 1 from J, leaving 9 bases between them. For the CDR3, the DNA is TGTGCCAGCAGCTTAGAACCGGGCTGGAACACTGAAGCTTTCTTT. Translating gives CASSLEPGWNTEAFF.

The rearrangement links TRBV7-6 to TRBJ2-7; D is unresolved. V was clipped by 5 bases and J by 5 bases, with 10 bases between them. Germline loops: CDR1 SGHVS, CDR2 FNYEAQ. The CDR3 totals 12 residues. CDR3 sequence: CASSHGANEQYF. CDR3 sequence (DNA): TGTGCCAGCAGCCACGGCGCCAACGAGCAGTACTTC.

This chain links TRBV5-1 with TRBJ2-7; 9 bases are a match to TRBD2. There are 13 residues in the CDR3. The V gene end was trimmed by 7 bases and the J gene end by 4 bases; junction bases not matched to a gene: 6. Germline loops: CDR1 SGHRS, CDR2 YFSETQ. CDR3 sequence: CASGLSGGYEQYF. The CDR3 DNA reads TGCGCCAGCGGCCTAAGCGGGGGGTACGAGCAGTACTTC.

This clonotype was counted only a few times. The J gene is TRBJ1-2, the V gene TRBV9; 10 bases are a match to TRBD1. With 0 bases clipped from V and 2 bases from J, the junction kept 4 bases outside the gene matches. The CDR3 sequence is 16 residues long. CDR1 is SGDLS and CDR2 is YYNGEE in the germline V gene. The CDR3 protein is CASSVAGTGVNYGYTF. DNA for the CDR3: TGTGCCAGCAGCGTAGCCGGGACAGGGGTAAACTATGGCTACACCTTC.

This clonotype was picked up a small number of times. The chain carries TRBV25-1 and TRBJ2-7; possibly TRBD1 or TRBD2 for D (6 bases each). CDR3 length: 13 residues. CDR1 MGHDK and CDR2 SYGVNS come from the germline V gene. The ends were cut back, 5 bases at V and 6 bases at J, with 14 bases in the middle. The CDR3 protein is CASSRRGRGEQYF. CDR3 nucleotide sequence: TGTGCCAGCAGTCGCCGGGGGCGAGGCGAGCAGTACTTC.

This clonotype was counted between two and nine times. The CDR3 reads CASSPRTGRTYEQYF. The CDR3 DNA follows: TGTGCCAGCAGCCCCCGGACAGGGAGAACCTACGAGCAGTACTTC. The chain links TRBV9 to TRBJ2-7; 8 bases are shared with TRBD1. V shed 4 bases, J shed 2 bases, and the junction held 8 bases outside the gene matches. The CDR3 loop spans 15 amino acids. Germline CDR1 and CDR2: SGDLS and YYNGEE.

In this sample, this clonotype turned up a few times. In DNA form, the CDR3 reads TGCAGTGCTAGAGATGTTACAGGGGCCCCACGCGGGGAGCTGTTTTTT. Amino acids: CSARDVTGAPRGELFF. The V gene is TRBV20-1, the J gene TRBJ2-2; TRBD1 matches 7 bases. This CDR3 comprises 16 residues. The trim removed 0 bases at V and 7 bases at J, leaving 11 bases unmatched. The germline CDR1 and CDR2 sequences are DFQATT and SNEGSKA (reference sequence).

There are many counts of this clonotype. This chain links TRBV7-9 with TRBJ2-7, with 9 bases identical to TRBD2. The CDR3 extends over 12 amino acids. In germline, CDR1 is SEHNR, CDR2 FQNEAQ (reference sequence). With V trimmed by 5 bases and J by 6 bases, 2 bases remained unmatched. CDR3 amino acids: CASSSGRPEQYF. CDR3 bases: TGTGCCAGCAGCAGCGGGAGGCCCGAGCAGTACTTC.

This chain connects TRBV5-1 to TRBJ2-2; the match to TRBD1 covers 8 bases. There are 16 residues in the CDR3. The V segment lost 4 bases and the J segment 1 base; nucleotides outside the gene matches: 6. Germline V gives CDR1 SGHRS, CDR2 YFSETQ. CDR3 DNA: TGCGCCAGCAGCGCCAACAGGGGGTGGAACACCGGGGAGCTGTTTTTT. This encodes CASSANRGWNTGELFF.

V gene TRBV29-1 combines with J gene TRBJ2-3; TRBD1 agrees at 7 bases. This CDR3 spans 15 amino acids. In germline, CDR1 is SQVTM, CDR2 ANQGSEA. The junction had 7 bases not matched to a gene; V was cut back by 2 bases and J by 2 bases. In DNA, the CDR3 is TGCAGCGTTGAACCAGGACAGGCCTACACAGATACGCAGTATTTT. It codes for CSVEPGQAYTDTQYF.